This T cell receptor (beta chain) was recovered during a study of shared clonotypes between healthy human individuals. Profiling relied on immunoSEQ multiplex PCR, and the TCRdb table lists in-frame clones only, not all of them. This sample has nearly 2 million clones, with about 95% found just once. Regarding the study as a whole: In general, naive subsets displayed greater estimated richness than memory subsets did. Represented diversity, genetic and exposure-history alike, was limited by few donors. The generation probabilities recorded for non-shared clonotypes fell below those of clonotypes shared by all four donors.

CD45RO-negative cells were positively selected for CCR7, leaving out terminally differentiated effector memory CD45RA+ cells. On this clone: The antigen is undetermined.

Per the germline V gene, CDR1 is SQVTM and CDR2 is ANQGSEA. The CDR3 covers 14 residues. The sequenced sample was naive CD8+ T cells sorted from blood. The clonotype originates from a man aged 18-30 years in good health. The rearrangement uses TRBV29-1 and TRBJ2-5; D possibly corresponds to TRBD2 (5 bases). The J call is in doubt because the DNA end fits TRBJ2-7 better. CDR3 coding DNA: TGCAGCGCCCTTTGGGCGGAGGACCCCTACGAGCAGTACTTC. It codes for CSALWAEDPYEQYF.